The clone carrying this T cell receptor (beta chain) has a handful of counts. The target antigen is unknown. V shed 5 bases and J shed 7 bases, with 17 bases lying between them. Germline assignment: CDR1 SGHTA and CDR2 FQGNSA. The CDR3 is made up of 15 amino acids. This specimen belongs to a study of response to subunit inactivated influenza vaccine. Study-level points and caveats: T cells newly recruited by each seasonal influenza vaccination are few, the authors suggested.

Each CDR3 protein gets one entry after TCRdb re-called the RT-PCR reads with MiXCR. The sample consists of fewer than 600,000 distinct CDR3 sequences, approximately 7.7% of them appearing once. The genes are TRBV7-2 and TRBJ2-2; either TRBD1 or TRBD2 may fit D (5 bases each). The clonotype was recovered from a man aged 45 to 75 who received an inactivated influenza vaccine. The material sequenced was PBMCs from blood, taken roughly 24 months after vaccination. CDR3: CASSPEAGTIGELFF. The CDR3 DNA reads TGTGCCAGCAGCCCTGAGGCAGGGACCATCGGGGAGCTGTTTTTT.